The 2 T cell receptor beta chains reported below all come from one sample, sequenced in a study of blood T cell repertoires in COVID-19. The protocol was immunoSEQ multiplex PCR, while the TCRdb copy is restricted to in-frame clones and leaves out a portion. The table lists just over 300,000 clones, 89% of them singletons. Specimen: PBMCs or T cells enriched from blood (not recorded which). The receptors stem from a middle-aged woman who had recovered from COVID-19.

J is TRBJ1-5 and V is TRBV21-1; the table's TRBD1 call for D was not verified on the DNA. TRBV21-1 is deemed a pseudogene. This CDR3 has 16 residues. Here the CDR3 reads CASSKAGQGSNQPQHF. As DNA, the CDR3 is TGTGCCAGCAGCAAAGCGGGACAGGGGTCAAATCAGCCCCAGCATTTT.

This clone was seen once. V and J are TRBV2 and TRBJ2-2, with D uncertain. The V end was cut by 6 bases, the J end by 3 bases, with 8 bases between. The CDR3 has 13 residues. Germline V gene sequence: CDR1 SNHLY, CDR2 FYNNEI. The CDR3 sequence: CASSESHTGELFF. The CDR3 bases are TGTGCCAGCAGCGAGTCTCACACCGGGGAGCTGTTTTTT.